A selection of T cell receptor beta chains follows, all from one sample in a study of T cells in Graves' hyperthyroidism and ophthalmopathy. TCRdb passed the multiplex PCR reads through MiXCR, listing each CDR3 protein once. The sample carries 650,000 to 800,000 distinct CDR3 sequences, just under 45% recorded once. The sequenced sample was peripheral blood or thyroid tissue (not recorded which). Receptors originate from an adult man with Graves' disease, either hyperthyroidism or ophthalmopathy (not recorded which). Both conserved end residues are part of each CDR3. Each record gives: V gene, clone size, D gene, J gene, CDR3 protein, CDR3 DNA. A D gene is named only where the DNA matches it firmly. A row's size may be missing; if present it is once, few, many or a size class.

v_gene: TRBV6-5; abundance: NA; d_gene: TRBD2; j_gene: TRBJ2-7; CDR3aa: CAISYSPSGGAYEQYF; CDR3nt: TGTGCCATCAGTTACTCACCTAGCGGGGGAGCCTACGAGCAGTACTTC
v_gene: TRBV20-1; abundance: NA; d_gene: NA; j_gene: TRBJ1-4; CDR3aa: CSARDPRGVEKLFF; CDR3nt: TGCAGTGCAAGAGATCCAAGGGGTGTTGAAAAACTGTTTTTT
v_gene: TRBV19; abundance: few; d_gene: NA; j_gene: TRBJ1-6; CDR3aa: CASSILSLGESPLHF; CDR3nt: TGTGCCAGTAGTATCCTCTCTTTGGGGGAATCACCCCTCCACTTT
v_gene: TRBV29-1; abundance: many; d_gene: TRBD2; j_gene: TRBJ2-5; CDR3aa: CSVEGEAGGLETQYF; CDR3nt: TGCAGCGTTGAGGGGGAGGCGGGAGGCTTAGAGACCCAGTACTTC
v_gene: TRBV2; abundance: once; d_gene: TRBD1; j_gene: TRBJ1-5; CDR3aa: CASSRTGHAQPQHF; CDR3nt: TGTGCCAGCAGTAGGACAGGGCATGCTCAGCCCCAGCATTTT
v_gene: TRBV7-2; abundance: NA; d_gene: NA; j_gene: TRBJ1-2; CDR3aa: CASSQIGGWYGYTF; CDR3nt: TGCGCCAGCAGCCAAATCGGGGGCTGGTATGGCTACACCTTC
v_gene: TRBV6-5; abundance: NA; d_gene: NA; j_gene: TRBJ1-6; CDR3aa: CASSYEGGGNSPLHF; CDR3nt: TGTGCCAGCAGTTACGAAGGGGGAGGTAATTCACCCCTCCACTTT
v_gene: TRBV20-1; abundance: NA; d_gene: TRBD1; j_gene: TRBJ1-4; CDR3aa: CSARGSQGDEKLFF; CDR3nt: TGCAGTGCTAGGGGATCACAGGGGGACGAAAAACTGTTTTTT
v_gene: TRBV13; abundance: NA; d_gene: NA; j_gene: TRBJ1-3; CDR3aa: CASSSGPKNTIYF; CDR3nt: TGTGCCAGCAGCAGCGGACCGAAGAACACCATATATTTT
v_gene: TRBV7-9; abundance: NA; d_gene: TRBD1; j_gene: TRBJ2-7; CDR3aa: CASSLPLRDRGDYEQYF; CDR3nt: TGTGCCAGCAGCTTGCCACTCAGGGACAGGGGGGACTACGAGCAGTACTTC
v_gene: TRBV29-1; abundance: NA; d_gene: NA; j_gene: TRBJ1-6; CDR3aa: CSWGGVSSSPLHF; CDR3nt: TGCAGCTGGGGGGGGGTGTCGAGTTCACCCCTCCACTTT
v_gene: TRBV15; abundance: many; d_gene: NA; j_gene: TRBJ1-6; CDR3aa: CATSRGTVNSPLHF; CDR3nt: TGTGCCACCAGCAGAGGGACAGTTAATTCACCCCTCCACTTT
v_gene: TRBV10-3; abundance: NA; d_gene: TRBD1; j_gene: TRBJ2-2; CDR3aa: CAVTRDRGAGELFF; CDR3nt: TGTGCCGTCACCCGGGACAGGGGAGCCGGGGAGCTGTTTTTT
v_gene: TRBV20-1; abundance: NA; d_gene: NA; j_gene: TRBJ1-2; CDR3aa: CSAKQAGDYGYTF; CDR3nt: TGCAGTGCTAAACAGGCAGGGGACTATGGCTACACCTTC
v_gene: TRBV7-3; abundance: many; d_gene: TRBD1; j_gene: TRBJ2-7; CDR3aa: CASSSIAGQGIHEQYF; CDR3nt: TGTGCCAGCAGCTCGATCGCGGGACAGGGGATACACGAGCAGTACTTC
v_gene: TRBV2; abundance: many; d_gene: TRBD1; j_gene: TRBJ1-2; CDR3aa: CASTTDRGGYTF; CDR3nt: TGTGCCAGCACTACGGACAGGGGCGGCTACACCTTC
v_gene: TRBV11-3; abundance: few; d_gene: TRBD1; j_gene: TRBJ2-7; CDR3aa: CASSPSRDRGDYEQYF; CDR3nt: TGTGCCAGCAGCCCTAGTCGGGACAGGGGGGACTACGAGCAGTACTTC
v_gene: TRBV10-2; abundance: many; d_gene: NA; j_gene: TRBJ1-2; CDR3aa: CASSEGWTAGYTF; CDR3nt: TGCGCCAGCAGTGAGGGTTGGACAGCTGGCTACACCTTC
v_gene: TRBV2; abundance: NA; d_gene: NA; j_gene: TRBJ1-2; CDR3aa: CASSVRGDYGYTF; CDR3nt: TGTGCCAGCAGCGTACGGGGCGACTATGGCTACACCTTC
v_gene: TRBV10-3; abundance: few; d_gene: TRBD1; j_gene: TRBJ2-5; CDR3aa: CAISADRAGETQYF; CDR3nt: TGTGCCATCAGCGCGGACAGGGCGGGAGAGACCCAGTACTTC
v_gene: TRBV13; abundance: few; d_gene: NA; j_gene: TRBJ1-4; CDR3aa: CASSLKGRGEKLFF; CDR3nt: TGTGCCAGCAGCTTAAAGGGGCGGGGTGAAAAACTGTTTTTT
v_gene: TRBV2; abundance: NA; d_gene: TRBD1; j_gene: TRBJ1-5; CDR3aa: CASGQGGRYQPQHF; CDR3nt: TGTGCCAGCGGACAGGGGGGACGGTATCAGCCCCAGCATTTT
v_gene: TRBV13; abundance: NA; d_gene: NA; j_gene: TRBJ1-1; CDR3aa: CASSPVGAAEAFF; CDR3nt: TGTGCCAGCAGCCCGGTTGGGGCTGCTGAAGCTTTCTTT
v_gene: TRBV11-2; abundance: NA; d_gene: NA; j_gene: TRBJ1-1; CDR3aa: CASSLRRENTEAFF; CDR3nt: TGTGCCAGCAGCTTACGAAGGGAAAACACTGAAGCTTTCTTT
v_gene: TRBV7-8; abundance: many; d_gene: TRBD2; j_gene: TRBJ2-5; CDR3aa: CASSYGLAGRETQYF; CDR3nt: TGTGCCAGCAGCTACGGGCTAGCGGGACGAGAGACCCAGTACTTC
v_gene: TRBV15; abundance: NA; d_gene: TRBD1; j_gene: TRBJ2-7; CDR3aa: CATSRGTGWHEQYF; CDR3nt: TGTGCCACCAGCAGAGGGACAGGGTGGCACGAGCAGTACTTC
v_gene: TRBV29-1; abundance: few; d_gene: NA; j_gene: TRBJ2-6; CDR3aa: CSVATGANVLTF; CDR3nt: TGCAGCGTTGCGACAGGGGCCAACGTCCTGACTTTC
v_gene: TRBV15; abundance: many; d_gene: NA; j_gene: TRBJ1-2; CDR3aa: CATSEGVSRYGYTF; CDR3nt: TGTGCCACCAGCGAGGGGGTCTCGCGGTATGGCTACACCTTC
v_gene: TRBV20-1; abundance: many; d_gene: NA; j_gene: TRBJ2-5; CDR3aa: CSASPRDTKTQYF; CDR3nt: TGCAGTGCTAGTCCCCGGGACACCAAGACCCAGTACTTC
v_gene: TRBV4-1; abundance: few; d_gene: NA; j_gene: TRBJ1-5; CDR3aa: CASSLTADQPQHF; CDR3nt: TGCGCCAGCAGCTTAACAGCCGATCAGCCCCAGCATTTT
v_gene: TRBV14; abundance: many; d_gene: NA; j_gene: TRBJ1-6; CDR3aa: CASSQDTGLNSPLHF; CDR3nt: TGTGCCAGCAGCCAAGACACAGGGTTGAATTCACCCCTCCACTTT
v_gene: TRBV2; abundance: NA; d_gene: NA; j_gene: TRBJ1-1; CDR3aa: CASSQESSVGFTEAFF; CDR3nt: TGCGCCAGCAGTCAGGAGAGCTCCGTAGGGTTCACTGAAGCTTTCTTT
v_gene: TRBV10-3; abundance: many; d_gene: NA; j_gene: TRBJ1-5; CDR3aa: CAISEAGLDQPQHF; CDR3nt: TGTGCCATCAGTGAGGCAGGATTGGATCAGCCCCAGCATTTT
v_gene: TRBV5-1; abundance: many; d_gene: NA; j_gene: TRBJ1-1; CDR3aa: CASSFGRAFF; CDR3nt: TGCGCCAGCAGCTTCGGCAGGGCTTTCTTT
v_gene: TRBV20-1; abundance: NA; d_gene: NA; j_gene: TRBJ1-6; CDR3aa: CSAEAGENSPLHF; CDR3nt: TGCAGTGCAGAGGCAGGGGAGAATTCACCCCTCCACTTT
v_gene: TRBV20-1; abundance: NA; d_gene: TRBD2; j_gene: TRBJ2-5; CDR3aa: CSARDSGGGTGETQYF; CDR3nt: TGCAGTGCTAGAGATTCTGGCGGGGGAACGGGAGAGACCCAGTACTTC
v_gene: TRBV7-3; abundance: NA; d_gene: TRBD1; j_gene: TRBJ1-1; CDR3aa: CASSTTGQGAEAFF; CDR3nt: TGTGCCAGCAGCACAACGGGACAGGGTGCTGAAGCTTTCTTT
v_gene: TRBV7-9; abundance: NA; d_gene: NA; j_gene: TRBJ1-4; CDR3aa: CASSPGSETAKLFF; CDR3nt: TGTGCCAGCAGCCCGGGGTCCGAGACGGCGAAACTGTTTTTT
v_gene: TRBV7-3; abundance: NA; d_gene: NA; j_gene: TRBJ2-2; CDR3aa: CASSSRTGELFF; CDR3nt: TGTGCCAGCAGCTCCCGGACGGGGGAGCTGTTTTTT
v_gene: TRBV29-1; abundance: once; d_gene: TRBD1; j_gene: TRBJ1-6; CDR3aa: CSSFDRVSPLHF; CDR3nt: TGCAGCTCATTCGACAGGGTCTCACCCCTCCACTTT
v_gene: TRBV7-8; abundance: many; d_gene: NA; j_gene: TRBJ2-5; CDR3aa: CASSRGVTQYF; CDR3nt: TGTGCCAGCAGCAGGGGTGTGACCCAGTACTTC
v_gene: TRBV15; abundance: many; d_gene: TRBD1; j_gene: TRBJ1-2; CDR3aa: CATSRPGQGASGYTF; CDR3nt: TGTGCCACCAGCAGACCCGGACAGGGGGCGTCGGGCTACACCTTC